The present TCR beta chain was sequenced within a study of blood T cell repertoires in COVID-19. Study information: Sites across the United States, Italy and Spain contributed samples from acute and convalescent COVID-19.

Germline CDR1 and CDR2: SEHNR and FQNEAQ (reference sequence). The CDR3 consists of 16 residues. V shed 4 bases and J 3 bases; nucleotides not matched to a gene: 6. Measured with immunoSEQ multiplex PCR; TCRdb has only the in-frame clones, and not every one. The sample shows approximately 100,000 clones, approximately 82% of them seen only once. The sequence was collected from a man in his 70s with acute or convalescent COVID-19. The V call is TRBV7-9, the J call TRBJ2-1; 10 bases agree with TRBD1. Sequenced: peripheral blood. The CDR3 sequence: CASSSRTGGGYNEQFF. In DNA form, the CDR3 reads TGTGCCAGCAGCTCGAGGACAGGGGGTGGCTACAATGAGCAGTTCTTC.